The 17 T cell receptor beta chains below all came from one sample that was sequenced in a study of cytomegalovirus exposure and HLA in healthy donors. PCR primers comprised 60 Vbeta and 13 Jbeta primers. Data came from immunoSEQ multiplex PCR; TCRdb stores just in-frame clones and leaves some out. The sample records some 100,000 clones, around 76% being singletons. Sequencing was performed on PBMCs. The receptors were sampled from a woman in her forties or fifties in good health and CMV-seropositive.

In its sample, this clone was seen a few times. The chain recombines TRBV15 with TRBJ2-3, with 9 bases that match TRBD2. In germline, CDR1 is LNHNV, CDR2 YYDKDF (reference sequence). V gave up 3 bases and J gave up 2 bases; unmatched junction bases: 12. CDR3 length: 18 amino acids. CDR3 nucleotides: TGTGCCACCAGCAGTGTTTTTGGAGCTAGCGGGGCCACAGATACGCAGTATTTT. It yields the protein CATSSVFGASGATDTQYF.

The table lists this clone with a few counts. The rearrangement joins TRBV10-2 to TRBJ2-1; a possible D gene is TRBD1 (5 bases). From germline, CDR1 is WSHSY and CDR2 SAAADI. The CDR3 has 15 amino acids. V lost 1 base, J lost 6 bases, and 13 bases lay in between. CDR3 amino acids: CASSELGHTGNEQFF. As DNA, the CDR3 is TGCGCCAGCAGTGAGTTGGGGCATACGGGCAATGAGCAGTTCTTC.

The chain employs TRBV9 and TRBJ1-1, with 7 bases fitting TRBD1. This CDR3 has 14 amino acids. Germline values: CDR1 SGDLS, CDR2 YYNGEE. The trim removed 3 bases at V and 4 bases at J, leaving 6 bases unmatched. CDR3 protein: CASSGTDRATEAFF. Written as DNA, the CDR3 is TGTGCCAGCAGCGGAACAGACAGGGCCACTGAAGCTTTCTTT.

The chain has TRBV5-8 and TRBJ1-1; D may be TRBD1 (6 bases). Germline values: CDR1 SGHTS, CDR2 YDEGEE. This CDR3 has 12 residues. V lost 4 bases and J lost 6, with 10 bases in between. CDR3: CASSSNRAEAFF. DNA of the CDR3: TGTGCCAGCAGCAGCAACAGGGCTGAAGCTTTCTTT. Filled out from reference TRBV5-8 and TRBJ1-1, the complete variable domain reads EAGVTQSPTHLIKTRGQQATLRCSPISGHTSVYWYQQALGLGLQFLLWYDEGEERNRGNFPPRFSGRQFPNYSSELNVNALELEDSALYLCASSSNRAEAFFGQGTRLTVV.

This clone was observed a few times. This chain links TRBV6-6 with TRBJ1-4, with 8 nucleotides matching TRBD1. With V trimmed by 4 bases and J by 8 bases, 6 bases remained unmatched. In germline, CDR1 is MNHNY, CDR2 SVGAGI (reference sequence). This CDR3 has 14 amino acids. For the CDR3, the DNA is TGTGCCAGCAGTTTCGGACAGGGACGGGAAAAACTGTTTTTT. Its protein product is CASSFGQGREKLFF.

This clone was counted once. This chain uses TRBV12-5 with TRBJ2-5, with a weak D call TRBD1 (6 bases). V gave up 0 bases and J gave up 2 bases, with 13 bases separating them. CDR3 size: 16 residues. Germline assignment: CDR1 LGHNT and CDR2 FRNRAP. The CDR3 reads CASGLVLGQTQETQYF. DNA of the CDR3: TGTGCTAGTGGTTTGGTACTAGGACAGACACAAGAGACCCAGTACTTC.

The chain uses TRBV25-1 and TRBJ2-1, with 13 nucleotides matching TRBD2. Germline assignment: CDR1 MGHDK and CDR2 SYGVNS. Losses at the gene ends were 3 bases for V and 6 bases for J; bases not matched to a gene: 11. The CDR3 covers 18 residues. The CDR3 coding sequence is TGTGCCAGCAGTGAGGAACTAGCGGGAGGGCTCGCGGTCAATGAGCAGTTCTTC. Its protein product is CASSEELAGGLAVNEQFF.

The genes are TRBV6-4 and TRBJ1-6; a weak D match, TRBD1 (5 bases). The germline gives CDR1 MRHNA, CDR2 SNTAGT. The CDR3 is 14 residues long. V was clipped by 5 bases and J by 5 bases, with 10 bases between them. The CDR3 sequence: CASSYDSNNSPLHF. The CDR3 nucleotides read TGTGCCAGCAGTTACGACAGCAATAATTCACCCCTCCACTTT.

The chain's CDR3 is CASTSPGGSGNTIYF. For the CDR3, the DNA is TGTGCCAGCACGTCACCAGGGGGCTCTGGAAACACCATATATTTT. J is TRBJ1-3 and V is TRBV2; TRBD1 aligns across 7 bases. V was clipped by 7 bases and J by 0 bases; unmatched bases: 6. The CDR3 has 15 amino acids. CDR1 is SNHLY and CDR2 is FYNNEI in the germline V gene.

The chain employs TRBV6-5 and TRBJ1-2, with 9 bases that match TRBD1. The V and J ends lost 7 bases and 4 bases, in that order; junction bases with no gene match: 10. The V gene's germline CDR1 is MNHEY and CDR2 SVGAGI. The CDR3 consists of 15 residues. CDR3 bases: TGTGCCAGCATGAAACCGGGACAGGGTGGCTATGGCTACACCTTC. Amino acid sequence: CASMKPGQGGYGYTF.

This chain connects TRBV14 to TRBJ1-2, with D maybe TRBD1 (6 bases). CDR3 length equals 11 residues. V lost 1 base, J lost 13 bases, and 10 bases lay in between. Germline V gene data show CDR1 as SGHDN and CDR2 as FVKESK. CDR3 nucleotides: TGTGCCAGCAGCCAAGGGGGGCCCCTCACCTTC. This codes for CASSQGGPLTF.

V and J are TRBV9 and TRBJ1-2; 7 bases match TRBD1. J gave up 8 bases and V 4 bases, and 17 bases lay outside the gene matches. CDR1 SGDLS and CDR2 YYNGEE come from the germline V gene. The CDR3 has 16 residues. The CDR3 sequence: CASSTEGASRAMGYTF. CDR3 in DNA: TGTGCCAGCAGCACCGAGGGGGCCTCGCGTGCTATGGGCTACACCTTC.

The genes are TRBV11-2 and TRBJ2-6; D not resolved. Germline CDR1 and CDR2: SGHAT and FQNNGV. This CDR3 is built from 15 residues. Between the trimmed V and J ends, which lost 0 bases and 4 bases, there was a span of 7 bases. CDR3: CASSLEANGANVLTF. CDR3 coding DNA: TGTGCCAGCAGCTTAGAGGCAAACGGGGCCAACGTCCTGACTTTC.

This chain uses TRBV30 with TRBJ1-2; tentatively, D is TRBD1 (6 bases). Germline V gene data show CDR1 as GTSNPN and CDR2 as SVGIG (reference sequence). Deletions cut 0 bases from V and 3 bases from J, with 17 bases between. This CDR3 has 16 amino acids. Written as DNA, the CDR3 is TGTGCCTGGAGTGTACCCTGGCAGGGGATATACTATGGCTACACCTTC. It yields the protein CAWSVPWQGIYYGYTF.

The rearrangement uses TRBV9 and TRBJ1-1, with 9 positions matching TRBD1. The CDR3 has 18 amino acids. Germline CDR1 is SGDLS and CDR2 is YYNGEE. Losses at the gene ends were 4 bases for V and 1 base for J; bases not matched to a gene: 14. In DNA, the CDR3 is TGTGCCAGCAGCCTTTCCGGGACAGGGAGTGGGAAGAACACTGAAGCTTTCTTT. Translating gives CASSLSGTGSGKNTEAFF.

As DNA, the CDR3 is TGTGCCAGCAGCGTATCCCCTAGCGGGAGAGCGAACACCGGGGAGCTGTTTTTT. The encoded protein is CASSVSPSGRANTGELFF. The rearrangement links TRBV9 to TRBJ2-2; 10 positions match TRBD2. The CDR3 length is 18 residues. Per the germline V gene, CDR1 is SGDLS and CDR2 is YYNGEE. J gave up 0 bases and V 1 base, and 6 bases lay outside the gene matches.

This clone was recorded once. The chain carries TRBV5-1 and TRBJ2-5, with D maybe TRBD2 (6 bases). V shed 0 bases and J shed 2 bases, with 14 bases lying between them. Looked up from germline, CDR1 is SGHRS and CDR2 is YFSETQ. CDR3 size: 16 residues. The CDR3 nucleotides are TGCGCCAGCAGCTTGGCCGTCGGGGGTAGACAAGAGACCCAGTACTTC. Protein sequence: CASSLAVGGRQETQYF.